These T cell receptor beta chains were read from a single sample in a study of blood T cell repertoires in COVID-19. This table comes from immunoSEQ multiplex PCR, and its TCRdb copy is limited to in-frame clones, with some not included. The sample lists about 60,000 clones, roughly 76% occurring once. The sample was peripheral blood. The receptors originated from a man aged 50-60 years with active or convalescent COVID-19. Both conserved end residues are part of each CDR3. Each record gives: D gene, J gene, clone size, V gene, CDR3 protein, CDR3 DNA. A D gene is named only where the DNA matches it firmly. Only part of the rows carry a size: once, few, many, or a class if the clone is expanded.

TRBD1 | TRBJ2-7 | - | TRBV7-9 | CASSSLSGQRTYEQYF | TGTGCCAGCAGCTCCCTGTCGGGACAGCGAACCTACGAGCAGTACTTC
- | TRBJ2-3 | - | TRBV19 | CATRSGVGTDTQYF | TGTGCCACCCGTTCCGGGGTAGGCACAGATACGCAGTATTTT
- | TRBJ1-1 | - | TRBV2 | CASSADRTPSEAFF | TGTGCCAGCAGCGCCGACAGAACTCCCTCTGAAGCTTTCTTT
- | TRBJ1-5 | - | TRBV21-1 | CASTPRGGRIGNQPQHF | TGTGCCAGCACCCCTAGGGGGGGGCGCATCGGCAATCAGCCCCAGCATTTT
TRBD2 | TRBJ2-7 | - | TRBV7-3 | CASSLMPSGVSYEQYF | TGTGCCAGCAGCTTAATGCCTAGCGGGGTCTCCTACGAGCAGTACTTC
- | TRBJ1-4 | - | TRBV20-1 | CSASLDGRNEKLFF | TGCAGTGCTAGTCTAGACGGAAGAAATGAAAAACTGTTTTTT
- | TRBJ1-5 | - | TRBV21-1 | CASSSLTGDGQPQHF | TGTGCCAGCTCGTCTCTGACAGGGGACGGGCAGCCCCAGCATTTT
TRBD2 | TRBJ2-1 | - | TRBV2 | CASSAGRERDNEQFF | TGTGCCAGCAGTGCCGGGAGGGAGAGGGACAATGAGCAGTTCTTC
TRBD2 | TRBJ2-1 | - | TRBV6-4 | CASTNSSGSYNEQFF | TGTGCCAGCACGAACTCTAGCGGGAGTTACAATGAGCAGTTCTTC
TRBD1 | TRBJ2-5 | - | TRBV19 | CASRVDREETQYF | TGTGCCAGTAGAGTGGACAGGGAAGAGACCCAGTACTTC
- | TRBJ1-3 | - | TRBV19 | CASCRSDLHSGNTIYF | TGTGCCAGTTGCCGATCTGACTTACACTCTGGAAACACCATATATTTT
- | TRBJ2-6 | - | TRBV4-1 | CASVPGQRSSGANVLTF | TGCGCCAGCGTACCGGGACAACGAAGCTCTGGGGCCAACGTCCTGACTTTC
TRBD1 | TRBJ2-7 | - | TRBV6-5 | CASARDRGHEQYF | TGTGCCAGCGCGCGGGACAGGGGCCACGAGCAGTACTTC
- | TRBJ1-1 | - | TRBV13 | CASRLPLGVSNEAFF | TGTGCCAGCAGGTTACCGCTAGGGGTTTCCAATGAAGCTTTCTTT
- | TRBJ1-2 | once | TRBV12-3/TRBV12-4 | CASSLRGNYGYTF | TGTGCCAGCAGTTTGAGAGGAAACTATGGCTACACCTTC
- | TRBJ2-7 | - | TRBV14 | CASSSTGVYEQYF | TGTGCCAGCAGCAGCACGGGAGTCTACGAGCAGTACTTC
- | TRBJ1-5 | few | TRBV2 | CASTKDRHQPQHF | TGTGCCAGCACTAAGGACAGACATCAGCCCCAGCATTTT
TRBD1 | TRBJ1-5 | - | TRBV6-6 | CASRATGGNQPQHF | TGTGCCAGCAGAGCTACAGGGGGAAATCAGCCCCAGCATTTT
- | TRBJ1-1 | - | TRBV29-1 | CSASMYNRDTEAFF | TGCAGCGCCTCAATGTACAATCGGGACACTGAAGCTTTCTTT
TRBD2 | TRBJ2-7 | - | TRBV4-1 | CASSQVGLAVDEQYF | TGCGCCAGCAGCCAAGTGGGACTAGCGGTGGACGAGCAGTACTTC
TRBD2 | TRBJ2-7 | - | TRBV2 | CASSVFRGHLSSGRLYEQYF | TGTGCCAGCAGCGTATTCAGGGGCCACCTTTCTAGCGGGAGGCTCTACGAGCAGTACTTC
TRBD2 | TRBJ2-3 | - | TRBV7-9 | CASSLAGGPFLTYF | TGTGCCAGCAGTCTAGCGGGGGGGCCCTTTCTTACGTATTTT
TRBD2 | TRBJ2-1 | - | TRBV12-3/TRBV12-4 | CASSGLAGEQFF | TGTGCCAGCAGTGGACTAGCTGGCGAGCAGTTCTTC
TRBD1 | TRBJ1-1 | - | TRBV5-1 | CASRAQGANTEAFF | TGCGCCAGCAGGGCACAGGGGGCCAACACTGAAGCTTTCTTT
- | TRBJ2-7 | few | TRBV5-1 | CASSFQGSSYEQYF | TGCGCCAGCAGCTTTCAGGGCAGCTCCTACGAGCAGTACTTC
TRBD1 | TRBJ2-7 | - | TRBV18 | CASSPGGQGLYEQYF | TGTGCCAGCTCGCCGGGAGGACAGGGGCTCTACGAGCAGTACTTC